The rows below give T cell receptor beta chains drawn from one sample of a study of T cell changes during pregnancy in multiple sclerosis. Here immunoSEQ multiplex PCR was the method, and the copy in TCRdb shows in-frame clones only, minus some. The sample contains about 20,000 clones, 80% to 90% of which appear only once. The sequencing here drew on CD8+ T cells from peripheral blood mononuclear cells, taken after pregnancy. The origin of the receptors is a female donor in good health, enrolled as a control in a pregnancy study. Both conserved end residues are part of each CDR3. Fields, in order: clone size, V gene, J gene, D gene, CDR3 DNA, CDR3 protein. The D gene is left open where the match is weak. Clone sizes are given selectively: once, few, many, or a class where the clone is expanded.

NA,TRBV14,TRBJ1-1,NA,TGTGCCAGCAGCCAAGACGGGAACACTGAAGCTTTCTTT,CASSQDGNTEAFF
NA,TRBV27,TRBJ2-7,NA,TGTGCCAGCAGTTTAGGGGCCCCGGAGAACGAGCAGTACTTC,CASSLGAPENEQYF
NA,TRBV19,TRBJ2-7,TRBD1,TGTGCCAGTTCTACAGGGGTCCTCTACGAGCAGTACTTC,CASSTGVLYEQYF
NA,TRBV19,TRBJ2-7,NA,TGTGCCAGTGCCTCCGGGGACTCCTACGAGCAGTACTTC,CASASGDSYEQYF
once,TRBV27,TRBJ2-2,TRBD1,TGTGCCAGCAACCACCTAAGGGACAGGGTAATCACCGGGGAGCTGTTTTTT,CASNHLRDRVITGELFF
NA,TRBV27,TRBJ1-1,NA,TGTGCCAGCAGTTTAATTCGGGGGGAGGCTTTCTTT,CASSLIRGEAFF
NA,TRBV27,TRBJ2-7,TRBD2,TGTGCCAGCAGTTACCGCCAGACCGGGGGGGAGCAGTACTTC,CASSYRQTGGEQYF
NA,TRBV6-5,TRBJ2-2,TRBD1,TGTGCCAGCAGCCCGACAGGGTATACCGGGGAGCTGTTTTTT,CASSPTGYTGELFF
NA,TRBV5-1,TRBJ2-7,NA,TGCGCCAGCAGCTGGGGGACTGGGAACTACGAGCAGTACTTC,CASSWGTGNYEQYF
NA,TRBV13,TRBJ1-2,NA,TGTGCCAGCAGCTCAGAGGGTCGGTATGGCTACACCTTC,CASSSEGRYGYTF
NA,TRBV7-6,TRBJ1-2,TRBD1,TGTGCCAGCAGCTCGGGGACAGGGAGCGATGGCTACACCTTC,CASSSGTGSDGYTF
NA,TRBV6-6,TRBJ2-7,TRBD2,TGTGCCAGCAGTTACGAGGGGTGGGGGGGGTCGGACGAGCAGTACTTC,CASSYEGWGGSDEQYF
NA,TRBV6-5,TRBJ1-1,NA,TGTGCCAGCAGCCCCTATTCCACCGGGACTGAAGCTTTCTTT,CASSPYSTGTEAFF
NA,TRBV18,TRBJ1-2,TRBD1,TGTGCCAGCTCAGCATACCGGGACAGGGGGCATGGCTACACCTTC,CASSAYRDRGHGYTF
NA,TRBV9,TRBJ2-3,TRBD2,TGTGCCAGCAGCGGACTAGCGGGGGGGCCAGATACGCAGTATTTT,CASSGLAGGPDTQYF
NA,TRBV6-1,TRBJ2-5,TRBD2,TGTGCCAGCAGGGGCCTAGCGGGACACCAAGAGACCCAGTACTTC,CASRGLAGHQETQYF
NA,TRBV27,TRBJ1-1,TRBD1,TGTGCCAGCAGGAAGGACAGGGGACTGAACACTGAAGCTTTCTTT,CASRKDRGLNTEAFF
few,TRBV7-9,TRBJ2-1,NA,TGTGCCAGCAGCTCCGGGAGAAACTCCTACAATGAGCAGTTCTTC,CASSSGRNSYNEQFF
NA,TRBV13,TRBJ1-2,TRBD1,TGTGCCAGCAGCTTAAACAGGGGGCCGAGTGGCTACACCTTC,CASSLNRGPSGYTF
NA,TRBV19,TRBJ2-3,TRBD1,TGTGCCAGTAGTCTCGAACCGGGACAGGGGTTCACAGATACGCAGTATTTT,CASSLEPGQGFTDTQYF
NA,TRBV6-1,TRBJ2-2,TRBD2,TGTGCCAGCAGTGAACTAGCGGGAGACACCGGGGAGCTGTTTTTT,CASSELAGDTGELFF
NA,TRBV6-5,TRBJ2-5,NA,TGTGCCAGCAGTTACGGGCCCGGAGAGACCCAGTACTTC,CASSYGPGETQYF
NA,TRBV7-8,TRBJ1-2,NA,TGTGCCAGCAGCTTAGTCGCCGTGGGAGGCTATGGCTACACCTTC,CASSLVAVGGYGYTF
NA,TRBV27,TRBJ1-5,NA,TGTGCCAGCAGTTTTCGTACAGGACCTGGGTGGGATCAGCCCCAGCATTTT,CASSFRTGPGWDQPQHF
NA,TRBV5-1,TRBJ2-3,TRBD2,TGCGCCAGCAGCTTCCGCACTAGCGGGGGGTCCCGGGCCACAGATACGCAGTATTTT,CASSFRTSGGSRATDTQYF